These 24 T cell receptor beta chains were sequenced from one sample in a study of blood T cells in healthy people across ages. The authors ran a second PCR of roughly 6 to 12 cycles using a sample-barcoded 5' primer and a J-beta primer mix. Via MiXCR, TCRdb re-called the 5' RACE reads, giving one row per CDR3 protein. The sample comprises around 620,000 distinct CDR3 sequences, approximately 27% of which are singletons, and less than 20% rests with the top ten. Sequencing used blood. Receptors originate from a woman between 70 and 85 years old in good health.

This clonotype was recorded a few times. This chain uses TRBV6-2 or TRBV6-3 with TRBJ1-5; 8 nucleotides match TRBD1. Germline loops: CDR1 MNHEY, CDR2 SVGEGT. The CDR3 consists of 15 residues. Trimming took 5 bases from V and 4 from J; bases not matched to a gene: 7. The CDR3, as DNA: TGTGCCAGCAGTGCAACAGGGGGTAGAAATCAGCCCCAGCATTTT. It specifies CASSATGGRNQPQHF.

Only a few counts were recorded for this clonotype. The V gene is TRBV7-8, the J gene TRBJ1-1; TRBD1 is a possible D gene (6 bases). Per the germline V gene, CDR1 is SGHVS and CDR2 is FQNEAQ. The CDR3 totals 14 residues. Trimming pared 3 bases from V and 11 bases from J, leaving 19 bases between. The CDR3 sequence is CASSFLSSGAMAFF. CDR3 in DNA: TGTGCCAGCAGCTTCCTCAGTTCGGGGGCCATGGCTTTCTTT.

This chain uses TRBV6-5 with TRBJ1-1, with D tentatively TRBD1 (5 bases). Germline values: CDR1 MNHEY, CDR2 SVGAGI. This CDR3 region has 13 residues. V lost 2 bases and J lost 4, with 8 bases in between. The CDR3 spells CASSYQGITEAFF. Here the CDR3 DNA reads TGTGCCAGCAGTTACCAGGGAATCACTGAAGCTTTCTTT.

The rearrangement joins TRBV4-3 to TRBJ2-1, with unresolved D. In germline, CDR1 is LGHNA, CDR2 YSLEER. V was clipped by 0 bases and J by 2 bases, with 8 bases between them. CDR3 length: 15 amino acids. DNA of the CDR3: TGCGCCAGCAGCCAAGAAGGGAAGGCCTACAATGAGCAGTTCTTC. Residues: CASSQEGKAYNEQFF.

This clonotype was seen only a few times. The chain combines TRBV13 with TRBJ2-5; 7 bases line up with TRBD1. Losses at the gene ends were 5 bases for V and 2 bases for J; bases not matched to a gene: 8. From germline, CDR1 is PRHDT and CDR2 FYEKMQ (reference sequence). The CDR3 consists of 15 residues. The DNA for the CDR3 is TGTGCCAGCAGCAACCGACAGGGCCCTCAAGAGACCCAGTACTTC. It translates to CASSNRQGPQETQYF.

The chain links TRBV5-1 to TRBJ2-7, with D perhaps TRBD1 or TRBD2 (6 bases each). The CDR3 is 14 amino acids. V was cut by 4 bases and J by 2 bases, with 13 bases left in between. Germline V gene data show CDR1 as SGHRS and CDR2 as YFSETQ. CDR3 sequence reads: CASSGEGGAYEQYF. DNA of the CDR3: TGCGCCAGCAGCGGCGAGGGGGGCGCCTACGAGCAGTACTTC.

The rearrangement uses TRBV20-1 and TRBJ1-1; D is ambiguous. V was shortened by 1 base and J by 0 bases, with 9 bases between the two germline ends. This CDR3 has 14 residues. Germline assignment: CDR1 DFQATT and CDR2 SNEGSKA (reference sequence). The CDR3 region is CSARGTAVNTEAFF. As DNA, the CDR3 is TGCAGTGCTAGAGGAACGGCGGTGAACACTGAAGCTTTCTTT.

V and J are TRBV3-1 and TRBJ2-5; 7 nucleotides line up with TRBD1. Looked up from germline, CDR1 is LGHDT and CDR2 is YNNKEL (reference sequence). This CDR3 is 15 amino acids long. Trimming at V came to 1 base and at J to 5 bases, leaving 7 bases not matched to a gene. CDR3 bases: TGTGCCAGCAGCCAAGCAGAAGGGGGCTGGGAGACCCAGTACTTC. It encodes CASSQAEGGWETQYF.

This clonotype has only a few counts. CDR3 region: CASSLEDSDTQYF. The CDR3 DNA reads TGTGCCAGCAGCTTAGAAGACTCAGATACGCAGTATTTT. V and J are TRBV7-3 and TRBJ2-3, with D hard to call. V was cut by 2 bases and J by 4 bases, with 7 bases left in between. From germline, CDR1 is SGHTA and CDR2 FQGTGA. CDR3 length: 13 amino acids.

The rearrangement links TRBV7-2 to TRBJ2-7, with D perhaps given as TRBD1 or TRBD2 (5 bases each). Germline V gene lookup returns CDR1 SGHTA and CDR2 FQGNSA. Between the trimmed V and J ends, which lost 1 base and 6 bases, there was a span of 13 bases. The CDR3 contains 14 residues. CDR3 sequence: CASSLGPGAAEQYF. The DNA of the CDR3 is TGTGCCAGCAGCTTAGGACCCGGGGCCGCCGAGCAGTACTTC.

This chain connects TRBV28 to TRBJ2-7, with a weak D call TRBD2 (7 bases). The length of the CDR3 is 13 residues. Germline V gene lookup returns CDR1 MDHEN and CDR2 SYDVKM. V lost 8 bases to trimming and J lost 4 bases, with 15 bases between them. This CDR3 is CASGSGGSYEQYF. The CDR3 bases are TGTGCCAGCGGATCGGGGGGCAGTTACGAGCAGTACTTC.

This clonotype appeared a few times. The chain links TRBV15 to TRBJ2-3; D not certain. Per the germline V gene, CDR1 is LNHNV and CDR2 is YYDKDF (reference sequence). V lost 1 base to trimming and J lost 0 bases, with 11 bases between them. This CDR3 contains 16 residues. The CDR3 nucleotides read TGTGCCACCAGCAGAGGTGGGGTAACTAGCACAGATACGCAGTATTTT. It specifies CATSRGGVTSTDTQYF.

The V call is TRBV6-2 or TRBV6-3, the J call TRBJ2-1; 7 bases fit TRBD1. CDR3 length: 15 residues. V lost 6 bases, J lost 9 bases, and 14 bases stayed unmatched. Germline loops: CDR1 MNHEY, CDR2 SVGEGT. DNA of the CDR3: TGTGCCAGCAGCCCAGGGGGTAGCCGGGCGGGTGAGCAGTTCTTC. It yields the protein CASSPGGSRAGEQFF.

The V gene is TRBV29-1, the J gene TRBJ1-1; 7 nucleotides agree with TRBD1. CDR1 and CDR2 (germline): SQVTM, ANQGSEA. The CDR3 has 13 residues. CDR3 DNA sequence: TGCAGTGCCGACAGGGTCGGAAACACTGAAGCTTTCTTT. Translation: CSADRVGNTEAFF.

This clonotype was seen a handful of times. This sequence joins TRBV19 and TRBJ2-5, with D uncertain. Germline CDR1 LNHDA, CDR2 SQIVND (reference sequence). V was cut by 7 bases and J by 4 bases, with 13 bases left in between. The CDR3 consists of 13 residues. This CDR3 reads CASKRAPGETQYF. For the CDR3, the DNA is TGTGCCAGTAAAAGGGCCCCGGGAGAGACCCAGTACTTC.

The chain carries TRBV4-2 and TRBJ1-2; possible D gene TRBD1, 5 bases. Germline assignment: CDR1 LGHNA and CDR2 YNFKEQ. The length of the CDR3 is 15 residues. V lost 0 bases and J 4 bases, leaving 12 bases between the germline ends. CDR3 nucleotide sequence: TGTGCCAGCAGCCAAGAGGGTGGGGGAGGCTATGGCTACACCTTC. Protein sequence: CASSQEGGGGYGYTF.

The chain recombines TRBV12-3 or TRBV12-4 with TRBJ1-5; D is possibly TRBD1 (6 bases). CDR3 length: 16 residues. The ends were cut back, 5 bases at V and 7 bases at J, with 21 bases in the middle. As DNA, the CDR3 is TGTGCCAGCAGTGACCGGGGTGGGGCGGGGGGCCAGCCCCAGCATTTT. Its protein is CASSDRGGAGGQPQHF.

The V gene is TRBV6-5, the J gene TRBJ1-1; D unclear. Trimming cost V 2 bases and J 0 bases, with 10 bases left between them. Per the germline V gene, CDR1 is MNHEY and CDR2 is SVGAGI. The CDR3 is 15 amino acids. The CDR3: CASSYSSIVNTEAFF. CDR3 sequence (DNA): TGTGCCAGCAGTTACAGTAGTATTGTGAACACTGAAGCTTTCTTT.

A few counts support this clonotype. V gene TRBV20-1 combines with J gene TRBJ1-4; D uncertain. Trimming took off 5 bases at V and 0 bases at J, with 10 bases between the two ends. The CDR3 totals 14 residues. Germline CDR1 is DFQATT and CDR2 is SNEGSKA (reference sequence). CDR3 sequence reads: CSAGPATTNEKLFF. As DNA, the CDR3 is TGCAGTGCTGGGCCTGCTACAACTAATGAAAAACTGTTTTTT.

This clonotype was recorded a few times. This sequence joins TRBV29-1 and TRBJ2-1, with D perhaps being TRBD1 or TRBD2 (5 bases each). The better agreement between TRBJ2-7 and the DNA end casts doubt on the J call. The CDR3 has 13 residues. Germline CDR1 reads SQVTM; CDR2 reads ANQGSEA. CDR3 nucleotide sequence: TGCAGCGCTGGGACCGCCGCCCCCTACGAGCAGTACTTC. This encodes CSAGTAAPYEQYF.

This chain joins TRBV7-9 and TRBJ2-1; no clear D gene. Trimming shortened V by 5 bases and J by 7 bases, and 9 bases separated the two germline ends. The CDR3 extends over 12 amino acids. Germline values: CDR1 SEHNR, CDR2 FQNEAQ (reference sequence). The CDR3 sequence is CASSQHENEQFF. The CDR3 DNA follows: TGTGCCAGCAGCCAGCACGAAAATGAGCAGTTCTTC.

The J gene is TRBJ2-5, the V gene TRBV5-1; 10 positions match TRBD2. Trimming took 4 bases from V and 5 from J; bases not matched to a gene: 8. CDR3 length: 15 amino acids. Germline loops: CDR1 SGHRS, CDR2 YFSETQ. The CDR3 region is CASSSGGAQIETQYF. DNA of the CDR3: TGCGCCAGCAGCAGCGGGGGGGCTCAAATCGAGACCCAGTACTTC.

The chain couples TRBV12-3 or TRBV12-4 to TRBJ1-1; maybe TRBD1 (6 bases). The CDR3 is 13 amino acids. The V end was cut by 5 bases, the J end by 4 bases, with 11 bases between. CDR3 in DNA: TGTGCCAGCAGTCAGGGGTTGGGCACTGAAGCTTTCTTT. Protein: CASSQGLGTEAFF.

This clonotype was observed many times. DNA of the CDR3: TGTGCCAGCAGCTTGGGAGGGAACTACGAGCAGTACTTC. Translation: CASSLGGNYEQYF. The chain employs TRBV5-6 and TRBJ2-7; maybe TRBD2 (5 bases). CDR1 is SGHDT, CDR2 YYEEEE, per germline. V gave up 0 bases and J gave up 3 bases, with 7 bases separating them. The CDR3 is 13 residues long.